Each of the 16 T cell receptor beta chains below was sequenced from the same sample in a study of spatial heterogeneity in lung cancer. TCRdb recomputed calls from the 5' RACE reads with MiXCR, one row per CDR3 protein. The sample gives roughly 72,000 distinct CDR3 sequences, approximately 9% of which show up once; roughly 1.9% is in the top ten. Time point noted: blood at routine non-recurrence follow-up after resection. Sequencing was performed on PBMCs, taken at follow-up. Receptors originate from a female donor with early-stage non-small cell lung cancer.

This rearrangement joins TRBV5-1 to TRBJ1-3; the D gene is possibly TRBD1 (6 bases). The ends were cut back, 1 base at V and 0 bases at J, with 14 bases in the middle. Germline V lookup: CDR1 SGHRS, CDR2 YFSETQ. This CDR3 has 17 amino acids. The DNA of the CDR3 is TGCGCCAGCAGCTTGTCGCTCGGGGGGCTCTCTGGAAACACCATATATTTT. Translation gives CASSLSLGGLSGNTIYF.

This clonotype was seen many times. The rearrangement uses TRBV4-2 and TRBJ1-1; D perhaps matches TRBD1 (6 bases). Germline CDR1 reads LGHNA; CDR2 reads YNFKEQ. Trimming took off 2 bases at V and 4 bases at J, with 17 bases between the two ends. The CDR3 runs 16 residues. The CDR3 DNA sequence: TGTGCCAGCAGCCAATTTCCTCGGGGGGCAGGCACTGAAGCTTTCTTT. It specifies CASSQFPRGAGTEAFF.

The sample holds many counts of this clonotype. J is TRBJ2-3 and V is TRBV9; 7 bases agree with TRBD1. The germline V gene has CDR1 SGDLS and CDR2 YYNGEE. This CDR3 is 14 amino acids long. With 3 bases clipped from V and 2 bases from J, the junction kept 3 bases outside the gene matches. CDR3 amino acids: CASSEGAYTDTQYF. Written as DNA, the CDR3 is TGTGCCAGCAGCGAGGGGGCTTACACAGATACGCAGTATTTT.

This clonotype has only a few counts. The CDR3: CASSLWRHSYEQYF. The CDR3 DNA sequence: TGTGCCAGCAGCTTATGGAGACACTCCTACGAGCAGTACTTC. The gene calls are TRBV7-2 and TRBJ2-7; the D is unclear. In germline, CDR1 is SGHTA, CDR2 FQGNSA. V was shortened by 2 bases and J by 0 bases, with 8 bases between the two germline ends. This CDR3 spans 14 amino acids.

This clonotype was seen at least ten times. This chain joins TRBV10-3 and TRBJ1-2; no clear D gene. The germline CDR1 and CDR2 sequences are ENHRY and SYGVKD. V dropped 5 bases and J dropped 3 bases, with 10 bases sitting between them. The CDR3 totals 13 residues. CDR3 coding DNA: TGTGCCATCAGTTCAGACGGGGACTATGGCTACACCTTC. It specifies CAISSDGDYGYTF.

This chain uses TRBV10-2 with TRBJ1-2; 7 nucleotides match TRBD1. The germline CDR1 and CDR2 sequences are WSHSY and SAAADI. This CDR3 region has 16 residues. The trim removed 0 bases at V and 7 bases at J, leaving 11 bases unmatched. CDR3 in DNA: TGCGCCAGCAGTGAGTCGAAGTGGGGGACAGCGGCTGGCTACACCTTC. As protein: CASSESKWGTAAGYTF.

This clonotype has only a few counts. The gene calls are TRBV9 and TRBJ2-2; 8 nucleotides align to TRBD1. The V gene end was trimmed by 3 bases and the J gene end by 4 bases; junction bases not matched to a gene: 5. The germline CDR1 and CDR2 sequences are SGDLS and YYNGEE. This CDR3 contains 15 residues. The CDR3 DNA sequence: TGTGCCAGCAGCGAGCAGGGGGCTAGCACCGGGGAGCTGTTTTTT. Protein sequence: CASSEQGASTGELFF.

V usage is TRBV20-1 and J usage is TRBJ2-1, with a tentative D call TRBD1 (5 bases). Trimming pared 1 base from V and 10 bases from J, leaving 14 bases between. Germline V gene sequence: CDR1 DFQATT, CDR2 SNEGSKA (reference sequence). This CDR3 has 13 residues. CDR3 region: CSARAPGWGEQFF. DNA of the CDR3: TGCAGTGCTAGAGCTCCTGGATGGGGCGAGCAGTTCTTC.

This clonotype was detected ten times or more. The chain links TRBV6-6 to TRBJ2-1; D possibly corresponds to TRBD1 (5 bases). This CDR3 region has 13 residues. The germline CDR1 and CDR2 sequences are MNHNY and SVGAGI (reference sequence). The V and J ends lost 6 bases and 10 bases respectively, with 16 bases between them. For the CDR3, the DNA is TGTGCCAGCAGCCTGGGCTGGAAGGGGGAGCAGTTCTTC. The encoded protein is CASSLGWKGEQFF.

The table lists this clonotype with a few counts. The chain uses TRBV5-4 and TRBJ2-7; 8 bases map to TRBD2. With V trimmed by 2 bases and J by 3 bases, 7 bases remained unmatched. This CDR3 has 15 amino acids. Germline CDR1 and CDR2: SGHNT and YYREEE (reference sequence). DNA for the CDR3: TGTGCCAGCAGCTTTCTAGCGGGCCGAAACTACGAGCAGTACTTC. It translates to CASSFLAGRNYEQYF.

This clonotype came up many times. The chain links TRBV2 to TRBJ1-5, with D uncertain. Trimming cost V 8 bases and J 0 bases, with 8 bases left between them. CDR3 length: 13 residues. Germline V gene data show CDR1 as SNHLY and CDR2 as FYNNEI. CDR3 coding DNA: TGTGCCAGCGTTCAGAATAGCAATCAGCCCCAGCATTTT. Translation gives CASVQNSNQPQHF.

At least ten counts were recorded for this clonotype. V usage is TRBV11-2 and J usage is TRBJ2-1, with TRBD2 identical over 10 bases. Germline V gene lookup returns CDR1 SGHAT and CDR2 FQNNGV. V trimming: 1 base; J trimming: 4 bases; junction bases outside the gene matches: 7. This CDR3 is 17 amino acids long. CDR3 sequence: CASSLGLAGDSYNEQFF. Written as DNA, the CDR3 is TGTGCCAGCAGCTTAGGGCTAGCGGGAGATAGTTACAATGAGCAGTTCTTC. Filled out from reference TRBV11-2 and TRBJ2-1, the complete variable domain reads EAGVAQSPRYKIIEKRQSVAFWCNPISGHATLYWYQQILGQGPKLLIQFQNNGVVDDSQLPKDRFSAERLKGVDSTLKIQPAKLEDSAVYLCASSLGLAGDSYNEQFFGPGTRLTVL.

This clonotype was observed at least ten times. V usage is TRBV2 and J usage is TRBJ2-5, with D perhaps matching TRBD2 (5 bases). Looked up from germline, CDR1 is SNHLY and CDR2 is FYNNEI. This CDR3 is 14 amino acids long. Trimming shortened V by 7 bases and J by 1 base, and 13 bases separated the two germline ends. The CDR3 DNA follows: TGTGCCAGCAAGGAGGCCCAGAGCCAAGAGACCCAGTACTTC. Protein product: CASKEAQSQETQYF.

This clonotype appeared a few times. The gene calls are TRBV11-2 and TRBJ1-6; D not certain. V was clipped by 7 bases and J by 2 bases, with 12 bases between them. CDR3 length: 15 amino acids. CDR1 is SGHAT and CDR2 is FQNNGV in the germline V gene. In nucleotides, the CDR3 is TGTGCCAGCACCACGACCGCCGCCTATAATTCACCCCTCCACTTT. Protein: CASTTTAAYNSPLHF.

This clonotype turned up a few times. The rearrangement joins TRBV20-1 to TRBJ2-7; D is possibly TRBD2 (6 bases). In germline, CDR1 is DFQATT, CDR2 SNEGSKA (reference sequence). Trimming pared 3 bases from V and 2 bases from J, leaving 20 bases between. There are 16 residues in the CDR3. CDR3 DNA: TGCAGTGCTAGTGATCCAGGTGGGACTCTTGCCTACGAGCAGTACTTC. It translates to CSASDPGGTLAYEQYF.

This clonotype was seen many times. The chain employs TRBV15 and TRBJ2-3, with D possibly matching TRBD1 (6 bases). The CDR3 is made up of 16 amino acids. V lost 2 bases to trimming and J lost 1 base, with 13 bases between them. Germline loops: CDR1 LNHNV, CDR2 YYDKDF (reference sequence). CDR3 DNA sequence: TGTGCCACCAGCAGATCCCAAGGGGGTCGCACAGATACGCAGTATTTT. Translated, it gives CATSRSQGGRTDTQYF.